Presented here are 27 T cell receptor beta chains from one specimen sequenced in a study of shared clonotypes between healthy human individuals (dated by TCRdb to 2018 to 2021). CD8 naive samples were CD45RO-negative cells positively selected for CCR7, giving a CD45RA+CCR7+ population that excluded TemRA cells. The protocol used for the library was the immunoSEQ multiplex PCR assay. In its TCRdb copy, this immuneACCESS table keeps in-frame sequences only and misses some clones. Where compared with another copy, unresolved V genes explain less than half of these, and the others have no known cause. The sample profile shows about 580,000 clones; 95% to 98% of them were found once. Around 0.3% of the sample comes from the top ten. Sequences were obtained from naive CD8+ T cells sorted from blood. What the cell subset or site label conveys for this sample: CD45RA+CCR7+. These receptor sequences come from a young man in good health.

The chain combines TRBV2 with TRBJ2-2, with D unclear. Germline lookup yields CDR1 SNHLY and CDR2 FYNNEI. V lost 4 bases and J lost 0, with 6 bases in between. The CDR3 has 14 residues. The CDR3 reads CASSAYSNTGELFF. DNA of the CDR3: TGTGCCAGCAGTGCCTACTCGAACACCGGGGAGCTGTTTTTT.

V usage is TRBV19 and J usage is TRBJ2-2, with 13 bases that match TRBD2. Germline V CDR1 and CDR2: LNHDA, SQIVND (reference sequence). Unmatched junction bases numbered 5, after V lost 5 bases and J lost 2 bases. The CDR3 contains 17 residues. CDR3 nucleotides: TGTGCCAGTAGTGGGACTAGCGGGATATCCAACACCGGGGAGCTGTTTTTT. It translates to CASSGTSGISNTGELFF.

The J gene is TRBJ1-2, the V gene TRBV29-1; D might be TRBD1 (5 bases). The germline V gene encodes CDR1 SQVTM and CDR2 ANQGSEA. The ends were cut back, 3 bases at V and 5 bases at J, with 13 bases in the middle. There are 13 residues in the CDR3. CDR3 nucleotide sequence: TGCAGCGTTGATTTGGGACCGAGTTATGGCTACACCTTC. Translated, it gives CSVDLGPSYGYTF.

This clone has only one observation. The V gene is TRBV25-1, the J gene TRBJ2-5, with 12 nucleotides matching TRBD1. Germline V gene sequence: CDR1 MGHDK, CDR2 SYGVNS. The CDR3 totals 17 residues. The ends lost 4 bases at V and 4 bases at J; junction bases unmatched: 10. The CDR3 DNA follows: TGTGCCAGCAGTGTTTTGAGGGGACAGGGGGCGGGAGAGACCCAGTACTTC. It encodes CASSVLRGQGAGETQYF.

The V gene is TRBV10-3, the J gene TRBJ2-5; 7 bases agree with TRBD1. The germline gives CDR1 ENHRY, CDR2 SYGVKD. V was pared by 3 bases and J by 2 bases, with 3 bases of the junction left unmatched. This CDR3 spans 14 amino acids. This CDR3 reads CAISEGGEQETQYF. The CDR3 bases are TGTGCCATCAGTGAAGGGGGCGAACAAGAGACCCAGTACTTC.

This chain links TRBV29-1 with TRBJ1-2; TRBD1 agrees at 10 bases. The CDR3 sequence is 16 residues long. V was pared by 0 bases and J by 4 bases, with 8 bases of the junction left unmatched. Germline CDR1 reads SQVTM; CDR2 reads ANQGSEA. CDR3 bases: TGCAGCGTTGAAGATCGGGGGACAGGGGCGGGCTATGGCTACACCTTC. It specifies CSVEDRGTGAGYGYTF.

This rearrangement joins TRBV6-5 to TRBJ2-1, with no clear D. This CDR3 has 13 residues. Trimming removed 3 bases from V and 8 bases from J, with 11 bases in between. Germline CDR1 reads MNHEY; CDR2 reads SVGAGI. Here the CDR3 reads CASSYNSPDEQFF. CDR3 coding DNA: TGTGCCAGCAGTTATAACTCACCGGATGAGCAGTTCTTC.

V gene TRBV19 combines with J gene TRBJ1-5, with a weak D call TRBD1 (6 bases). This CDR3 region has 17 residues. From germline, CDR1 is LNHDA and CDR2 SQIVND (reference sequence). The V end lost 1 base, the J end lost 1 base, and 14 bases lay between the germline ends. CDR3 loop: CASSIVHGQGSNQPQHF. In DNA form, the CDR3 reads TGTGCCAGTAGTATAGTCCACGGCCAGGGGAGCAATCAGCCCCAGCATTTT. Drawing the rest from reference TRBV19 and TRBJ1-5, the complete variable domain is DGGITQSPKYLFRKEGQNVTLSCEQNLNHDAMYWYRQDPGQGLRLIYYSQIVNDFQKGDIAEGYSVSREKKESFPLTVTSAQKNPTAFYLCASSIVHGQGSNQPQHFGDGTRLSIL.

This chain connects TRBV5-4 to TRBJ2-7; 7 bases match TRBD1. In germline, CDR1 is SGHNT, CDR2 YYREEE (reference sequence). With V trimmed by 3 bases and J by 5 bases, 8 bases remained unmatched. This CDR3 region has 14 residues. The DNA for the CDR3 is TGTGCCAGCAGCTCACTACAGGGGAGCCACGAGCAGTACTTC. It codes for CASSSLQGSHEQYF.

The chain employs TRBV19 and TRBJ2-2, with D hard to call. CDR1 and CDR2 from the germline V gene are LNHDA and SQIVND (reference sequence). Trimming shortened V by 10 bases and J by 5 bases, and 14 bases separated the two germline ends. The CDR3 is 13 amino acids. Written as DNA, the CDR3 is TGTGCCACCCTAAATGGGTTAACCGGGGAGCTGTTTTTT. This translates into CATLNGLTGELFF.

The chain is built from TRBV27 and TRBJ2-2; D gene unclear. Germline-derived CDR1 and CDR2 are MNHEY and SMNVEV (reference sequence). The length of the CDR3 is 15 residues. Trimming stripped 4 bases from V and 0 bases from J, with 9 bases between. Here the CDR3 reads CASSYADPNTGELFF. In nucleotides, the CDR3 is TGTGCCAGCAGTTACGCAGACCCGAACACCGGGGAGCTGTTTTTT.

The rearrangement links TRBV7-8 to TRBJ2-7, with D hard to call. Germline lookup yields CDR1 SGHVS and CDR2 FQNEAQ. The CDR3 is made up of 14 amino acids. V lost 5 bases and J lost 7, with 18 bases in between. CDR3 bases: TGTGCCAGCAGCCCATCCGTTGGGAATGAGGAGCAGTACTTC. Protein product: CASSPSVGNEEQYF.

J is TRBJ2-5 and V is TRBV11-2; no clear D gene. Germline V gene data show CDR1 as SGHAT and CDR2 as FQNNGV. The CDR3 covers 15 residues. Trimming pared 1 base from V and 1 base from J, leaving 10 bases between. DNA of the CDR3: TGTGCCAGCAGCTTAGTTTGGCGATCCCAAGAGACCCAGTACTTC. Encoded protein: CASSLVWRSQETQYF.

This chain joins TRBV2 and TRBJ2-1; 13 bases align to TRBD2. This CDR3 has 15 amino acids. Germline V gives CDR1 SNHLY, CDR2 FYNNEI. Trimming took 7 bases from V and 9 from J; bases not matched to a gene: 9. The CDR3 DNA is TGTGCCAGCAATGGGGGAACTAGCGGGAGGGCTGAGCAGTTCTTC. It is translated as CASNGGTSGRAEQFF. Combining the CDR3 with reference TRBV2 and TRBJ2-1 gives the whole variable domain EPEVTQTPSHQVTQMGQEVILRCVPISNHLYFYWYRQILGQKVEFLVSFYNNEISEKSEIFDDQFSVERPDGSNFTLKIRSTKLEDSAMYFCASNGGTSGRAEQFFGPGTRLTVL.

CDR3 region: CASSFSGINQETQYF. CDR3 DNA sequence: TGTGCCAGCAGCTTTAGCGGTATCAACCAAGAGACCCAGTACTTC. This chain links TRBV7-9 with TRBJ2-5, with a tentative D call TRBD2 (6 bases). The germline CDR1 and CDR2 sequences are SEHNR and FQNEAQ (reference sequence). The CDR3 totals 15 residues. V was shortened by 3 bases and J by 0 bases, with 11 bases between the two germline ends.

V gene TRBV19 combines with J gene TRBJ1-5; 9 bases fit TRBD1. Unmatched junction bases numbered 8, after V lost 7 bases and J lost 4 bases. The germline CDR1 and CDR2 sequences are LNHDA and SQIVND (reference sequence). The CDR3 totals 15 residues. The CDR3 DNA reads as TGTGCCAGTATCTCGGGGACAGGGTTTAATCAGCCCCAGCATTTT. It codes for CASISGTGFNQPQHF.

V gene TRBV27 combines with J gene TRBJ2-3; TRBD2 matches at 10 bases. The CDR3 has 21 amino acids. V gave up 2 bases and J gave up 0 bases; unmatched junction bases: 17. Germline-derived CDR1 and CDR2 are MNHEY and SMNVEV (reference sequence). CDR3 nucleotide sequence: TGTGCCAGCAGTTTAAAATTGAAGCTAGCGGGAGTTCTGAGTAGCACAGATACGCAGTATTTT. Protein sequence: CASSLKLKLAGVLSSTDTQYF.

This chain uses TRBV27 with TRBJ2-3, with D possibly matching TRBD2 (6 bases). Germline V gene sequence: CDR1 MNHEY, CDR2 SMNVEV (reference sequence). This CDR3 region has 14 residues. Trimming shortened V by 1 base and J by 2 bases, and 7 bases separated the two germline ends. CDR3 amino acids: CASSLLGLTDTQYF. The CDR3 coding sequence is TGTGCCAGCAGTTTATTGGGACTCACAGATACGCAGTATTTT.

The rearrangement links TRBV10-2 to TRBJ2-7, with D perhaps being TRBD1 or TRBD2 (5 bases each). This CDR3 spans 14 amino acids. Trimming removed 1 base at V and 3 bases at J, with 10 bases between. CDR1 is WSHSY, CDR2 SAAADI, per germline. The CDR3 nucleotides are TGCGCCAGCAGTGAGTTTGAGGGGCTCTACGAGCAGTACTTC. Its protein product is CASSEFEGLYEQYF.

This chain uses TRBV10-1 with TRBJ2-7; D not resolved. V lost 2 bases and J 5 bases, leaving 13 bases between the germline ends. The germline gives CDR1 WNHNN, CDR2 SYGVQD (reference sequence). This CDR3 is 14 amino acids long. CDR3 sequence: CASSEGVGFDEQYF. The CDR3 DNA reads as TGCGCCAGCAGTGAGGGTGTAGGTTTCGACGAGCAGTACTTC.

The rearrangement links TRBV19 to TRBJ1-5, with D perhaps matching TRBD1 (5 bases). Trimming shortened V by 3 bases and J by 3 bases, and 12 bases separated the two germline ends. Germline V gives CDR1 LNHDA, CDR2 SQIVND (reference sequence). This CDR3 spans 15 amino acids. CDR3: CASSMFGGDNQPQHF. The CDR3 nucleotides read TGTGCCAGTAGTATGTTCGGGGGAGACAATCAGCCCCAGCATTTT.

This clone was picked up one time. The rearrangement joins TRBV11-2 to TRBJ2-5; D uncertain. CDR1 is SGHAT and CDR2 is FQNNGV in the germline V gene. V was shortened by 2 bases and J by 1 base, with 8 bases between the two germline ends. The CDR3 loop spans 14 amino acids. In DNA form, the CDR3 reads TGTGCCAGCAGCTTACAGGCGTTCCAAGAGACCCAGTACTTC. Translating gives CASSLQAFQETQYF.

The V and J genes are TRBV7-9 and TRBJ1-4; 8 positions agree with TRBD1. Germline CDR1 reads SEHNR; CDR2 reads FQNEAQ (reference sequence). The CDR3 covers 13 residues. The CDR3 spells CATQGAGVEKLFF. The CDR3 bases are TGTGCTACGCAGGGGGCAGGAGTTGAAAAACTGTTTTTT.

CDR3 DNA sequence: TGTGCCAGCAGCGACAGGGGGCTAAAAAGTGCCGGGGAGCTGTTTTTT. Encoded protein: CASSDRGLKSAGELFF. V and J are TRBV9 and TRBJ2-2, with TRBD1 identical over 9 bases. Germline V gene data show CDR1 as SGDLS and CDR2 as YYNGEE. J gave up 6 bases and V 3 bases, and 9 bases lay outside the gene matches. There are 16 residues in the CDR3. The entire variable domain, with the rest obtained from reference TRBV9 and TRBJ2-2, is as follows: DSGVTQTPKHLITATGQRVTLRCSPRSGDLSVYWYQQSLDQGLQFLIQYYNGEERAKGNILERFSAQQFPDLHSELNLSSLELGDSALYFCASSDRGLKSAGELFFGEGSRLTVL.

The V gene is TRBV19, the J gene TRBJ2-7, with D perhaps matching TRBD2 (5 bases). Trimming cost V 1 base and J 6 bases, with 13 bases left between them. Germline CDR1 LNHDA, CDR2 SQIVND (reference sequence). The CDR3 totals 14 residues. The CDR3 is CASSIGSGELEQYF. Written as DNA, the CDR3 is TGTGCCAGTAGTATAGGTTCCGGGGAGCTCGAGCAGTACTTC.

The chain employs TRBV11-3 and TRBJ2-5; 9 bases match TRBD2. CDR1 is SGHNT and CDR2 is YENEEA in the germline V gene. The CDR3 loop spans 15 amino acids. V trimming: 5 bases; J trimming: 4 bases; junction bases outside the gene matches: 8. CDR3 sequence (DNA): TGTGCCAGCAGCCCGGGGCGGGAGGGCCGAGAGACCCAGTACTTC. It specifies CASSPGREGRETQYF.

The gene calls are TRBV5-1 and TRBJ2-7; 10 bases agree with TRBD2. This CDR3 contains 15 residues. After removal of 0 bases from V and 5 bases from J, the junction contained 5 bases not matched to a gene. Germline CDR1 and CDR2: SGHRS and YFSETQ. CDR3 amino acids: CASSLGGLAMDEQYF. CDR3 nucleotide sequence: TGCGCCAGCAGCTTGGGGGGACTAGCGATGGACGAGCAGTACTTC.